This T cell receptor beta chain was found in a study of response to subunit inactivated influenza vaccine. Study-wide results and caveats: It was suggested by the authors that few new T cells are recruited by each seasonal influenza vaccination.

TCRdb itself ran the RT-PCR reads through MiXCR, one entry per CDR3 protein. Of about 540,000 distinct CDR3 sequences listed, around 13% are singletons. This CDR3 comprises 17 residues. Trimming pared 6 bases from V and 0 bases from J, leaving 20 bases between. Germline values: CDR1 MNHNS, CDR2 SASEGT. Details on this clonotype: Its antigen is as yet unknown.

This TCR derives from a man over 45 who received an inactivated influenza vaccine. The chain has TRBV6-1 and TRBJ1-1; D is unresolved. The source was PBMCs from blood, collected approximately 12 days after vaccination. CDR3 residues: CASSPRGSRSLNTEAFF. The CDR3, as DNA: TGTGCCAGCAGCCCCCGCGGGAGTAGATCGCTGAACACTGAAGCTTTCTTT.